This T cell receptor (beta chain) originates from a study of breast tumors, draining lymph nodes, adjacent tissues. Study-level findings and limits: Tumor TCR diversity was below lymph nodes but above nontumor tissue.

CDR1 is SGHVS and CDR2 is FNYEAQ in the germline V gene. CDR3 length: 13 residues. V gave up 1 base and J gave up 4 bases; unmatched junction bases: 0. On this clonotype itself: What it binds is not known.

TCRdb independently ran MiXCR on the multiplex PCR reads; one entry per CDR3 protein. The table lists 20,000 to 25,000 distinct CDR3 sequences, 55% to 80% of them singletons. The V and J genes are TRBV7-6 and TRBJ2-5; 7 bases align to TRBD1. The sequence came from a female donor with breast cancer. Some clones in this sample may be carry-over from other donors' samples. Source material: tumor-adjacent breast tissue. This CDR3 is CASSLDRGETQYF. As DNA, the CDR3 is TGTGCCAGCAGCTTAGACAGGGGAGAGACCCAGTACTTC.